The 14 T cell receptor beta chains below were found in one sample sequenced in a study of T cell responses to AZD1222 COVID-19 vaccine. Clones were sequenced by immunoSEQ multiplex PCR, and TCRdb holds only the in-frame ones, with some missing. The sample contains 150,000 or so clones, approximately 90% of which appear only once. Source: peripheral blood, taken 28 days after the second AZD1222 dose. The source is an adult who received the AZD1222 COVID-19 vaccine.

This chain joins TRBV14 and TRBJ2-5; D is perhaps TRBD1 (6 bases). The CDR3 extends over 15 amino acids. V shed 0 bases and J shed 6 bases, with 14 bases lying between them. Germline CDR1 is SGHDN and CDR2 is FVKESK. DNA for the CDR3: TGTGCCAGCAGCCAAGACTGGGGGCCTTATAAGACCCAGTACTTC. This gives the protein CASSQDWGPYKTQYF.

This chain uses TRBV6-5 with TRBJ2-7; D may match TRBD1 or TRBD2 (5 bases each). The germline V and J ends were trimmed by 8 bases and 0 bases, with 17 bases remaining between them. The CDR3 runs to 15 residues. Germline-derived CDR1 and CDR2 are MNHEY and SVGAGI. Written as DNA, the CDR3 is TGTGCCAGCCTTCGGGGCGGTCCTAACTCCTACGAGCAGTACTTC. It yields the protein CASLRGGPNSYEQYF.

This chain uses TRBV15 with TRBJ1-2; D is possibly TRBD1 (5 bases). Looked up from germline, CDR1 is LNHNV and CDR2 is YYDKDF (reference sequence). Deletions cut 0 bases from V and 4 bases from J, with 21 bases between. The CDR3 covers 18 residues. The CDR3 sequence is CATSREMTRGSIFYGYTF. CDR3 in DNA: TGTGCCACCAGCAGAGAGATGACACGGGGCTCCATCTTCTATGGCTACACCTTC.

This CDR3 reads CASSLESWVGVGFYEQYF. CDR3 DNA sequence: TGTGCCAGCAGCTTGGAAAGCTGGGTGGGAGTGGGGTTCTACGAGCAGTACTTC. This chain connects TRBV5-5 to TRBJ2-7; D possibly corresponds to TRBD2 (5 bases). Germline V gene lookup returns CDR1 SGHKS and CDR2 YYEKEE (reference sequence). There are 18 residues in the CDR3. Trimming took off 0 bases at V and 3 bases at J, with 22 bases between the two ends. Supplemented by reference TRBV5-5 and TRBJ2-7, the full variable domain reads DAGVTQSPTHLIKTRGQQVTLRCSPISGHKSVSWYQQVLGQGPQFIFQYYEKEERGRGNFPDRFSARQFPNYSSELNVNALLLGDSALYLCASSLESWVGVGFYEQYFGPGTRLTVT.

In nucleotides, the CDR3 is TGTGCCAGTAGTATGGATGCAGCGGGGGGGGTTGAGACCCAGTACTTC. Protein product: CASSMDAAGGVETQYF. The chain links TRBV19 to TRBJ2-5; 10 nucleotides agree with TRBD2. J lost 5 bases, V lost 3 bases, and 9 bases had no gene match. Germline CDR1 reads LNHDA; CDR2 reads SQIVND (reference sequence). This CDR3 comprises 16 residues.

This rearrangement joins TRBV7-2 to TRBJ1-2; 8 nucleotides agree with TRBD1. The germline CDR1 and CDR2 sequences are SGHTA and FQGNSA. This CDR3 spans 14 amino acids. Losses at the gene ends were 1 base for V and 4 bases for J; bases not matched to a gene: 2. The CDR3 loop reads CASSLEGQVYGYTF. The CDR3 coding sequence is TGTGCCAGCAGCTTAGAGGGACAGGTCTATGGCTACACCTTC.

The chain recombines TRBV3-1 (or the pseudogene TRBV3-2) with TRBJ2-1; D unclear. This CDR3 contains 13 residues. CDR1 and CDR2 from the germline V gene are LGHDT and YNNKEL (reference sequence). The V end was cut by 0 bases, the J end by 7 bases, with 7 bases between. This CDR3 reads CASSQDWDNEQFF. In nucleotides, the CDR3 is TGTGCCAGCAGCCAAGATTGGGATAATGAGCAGTTCTTC.

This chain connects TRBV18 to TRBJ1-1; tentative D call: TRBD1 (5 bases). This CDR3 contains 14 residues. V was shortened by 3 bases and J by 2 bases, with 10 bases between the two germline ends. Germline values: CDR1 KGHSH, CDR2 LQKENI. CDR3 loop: CASSPSRGNTEAFF. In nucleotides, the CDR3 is TGTGCCAGCTCACCCTCTAGGGGAAACACTGAAGCTTTCTTT.

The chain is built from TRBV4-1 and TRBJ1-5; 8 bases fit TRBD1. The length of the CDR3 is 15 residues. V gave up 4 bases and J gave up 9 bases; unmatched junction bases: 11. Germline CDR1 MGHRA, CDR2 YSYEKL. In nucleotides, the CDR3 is TGCGCCAGCAGCCCCTCAGGGACAGGAACGTGGCCCCAGCATTTT. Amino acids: CASSPSGTGTWPQHF.

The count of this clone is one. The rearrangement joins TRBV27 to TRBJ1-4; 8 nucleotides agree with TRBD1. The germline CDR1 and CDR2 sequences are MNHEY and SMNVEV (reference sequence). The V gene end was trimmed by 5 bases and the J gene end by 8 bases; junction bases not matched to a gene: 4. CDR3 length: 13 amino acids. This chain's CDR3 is CASSGQGEEKLFF. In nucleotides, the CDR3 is TGTGCCAGCAGTGGACAGGGTGAGGAAAAACTGTTTTTT.

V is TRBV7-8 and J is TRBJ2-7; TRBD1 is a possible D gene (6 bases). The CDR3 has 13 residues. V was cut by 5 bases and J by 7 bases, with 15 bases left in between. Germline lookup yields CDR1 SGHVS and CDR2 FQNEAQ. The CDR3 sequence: CASSILQGWEQYF. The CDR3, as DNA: TGTGCCAGCAGCATACTACAGGGTTGGGAGCAGTACTTC.

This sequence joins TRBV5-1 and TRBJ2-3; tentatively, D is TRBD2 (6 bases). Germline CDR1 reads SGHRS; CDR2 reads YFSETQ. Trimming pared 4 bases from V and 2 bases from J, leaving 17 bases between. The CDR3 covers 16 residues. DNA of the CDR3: TGCGCCAGCAGCGTTCGACTAGAATCTAACACAGATACGCAGTATTTT. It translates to CASSVRLESNTDTQYF.

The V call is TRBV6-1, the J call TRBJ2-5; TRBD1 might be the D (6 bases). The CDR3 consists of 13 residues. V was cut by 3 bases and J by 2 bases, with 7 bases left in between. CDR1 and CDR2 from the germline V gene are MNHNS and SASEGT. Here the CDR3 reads CASSEGQQETQYF. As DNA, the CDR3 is TGTGCCAGCAGTGAGGGACAACAAGAGACCCAGTACTTC.

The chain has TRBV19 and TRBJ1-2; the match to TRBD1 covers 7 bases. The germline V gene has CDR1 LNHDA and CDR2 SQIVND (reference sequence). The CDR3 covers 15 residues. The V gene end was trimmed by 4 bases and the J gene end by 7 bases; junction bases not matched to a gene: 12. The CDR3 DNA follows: TGTGCCAGTAGTACCCCGACAGGGATCAGGGCTGGCTACACCTTC. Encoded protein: CASSTPTGIRAGYTF.